The rows below give T cell receptor beta chains drawn from one sample of a study of graft-versus-host responses after intestinal transplantation. Profiling relied on immunoSEQ multiplex PCR, and the TCRdb table lists in-frame clones only, not all of them. The sample includes tens of thousands of clones, about nine tenths of them seen just once. For these TCRs, the target antigens are not known. Sample: unstimulated CD4+ T cells sorted from spleen or lymph node cells, taken before intestinal transplant. The source of these receptors is a human donor who received an intestinal transplant. Both conserved end residues are part of each CDR3. Fields, in order: J gene, D gene, clone size, V gene, CDR3 protein, CDR3 DNA. D genes are given only for firm matches. Only part of the rows carry a size: once, few, many, or a class if the clone is expanded.

TRBJ1-2	.	.	TRBV18	CASSELTGGDYGYTF	TGTGCCAGCTCAGAGCTTACCGGGGGAGACTATGGCTACACCTTC
TRBJ2-7	.	.	TRBV7-9	CASTPPGTPYEQYF	TGTGCCAGCACCCCACCGGGGACACCCTACGAGCAGTACTTC
TRBJ2-4	.	once	TRBV19	CASSNRAGGDIQYF	TGTGCCAGTAGTAACCGGGCGGGCGGAGACATTCAGTACTTC
TRBJ2-3	TRBD2	.	TRBV5-1	CASSFWTSGVGADTQYF	TGCGCCAGCAGCTTCTGGACTAGCGGGGTTGGGGCAGATACGCAGTATTTT
TRBJ1-6	TRBD1	.	TRBV6-5	CASRPTGRNSPLHF	TGTGCCAGCAGGCCGACAGGGAGGAATTCACCCCTCCACTTT
TRBJ1-1	.	.	TRBV5-6	CASSFRRGEAFF	TGTGCCAGCAGCTTCAGGAGGGGTGAAGCTTTCTTT
TRBJ2-3	TRBD1	.	TRBV5-4	CASRWDRGKDTQYF	TGTGCCAGCAGATGGGACAGGGGGAAAGATACGCAGTATTTT
TRBJ2-1	TRBD1	.	TRBV11-3	CASSWGTGTGSDEQFF	TGTGCCAGCAGCTGGGGTACCGGGACAGGGAGCGATGAGCAGTTCTTC
TRBJ2-3	TRBD2	.	TRBV29-1	CSAKRGVRTDTQYF	TGCAGCGCTAAGCGGGGGGTTCGAACAGATACGCAGTATTTT
TRBJ1-2	TRBD1	.	TRBV5-5	CASSRQGENYGYTF	TGTGCCAGCAGCCGACAGGGGGAAAACTATGGCTACACCTTC
TRBJ1-3	TRBD1	once	TRBV30	CAGDRGGNTIYF	TGTGCCGGGGACAGGGGAGGAAACACCATATATTTT
TRBJ1-2	.	.	TRBV21-1	CASPRGGDFYGYTF	TGTGCCAGCCCTCGGGGAGGGGACTTTTATGGCTACACCTTC
TRBJ2-5	TRBD1	.	TRBV11-2	CASSNRGFLGQETQYF	TGTGCCAGCAGCAACAGGGGATTTCTAGGACAAGAGACCCAGTACTTC
TRBJ1-3	.	.	TRBV11-3	CASSSVGNTIYF	TGTGCCAGCAGCTCGGTTGGAAACACCATATATTTT
TRBJ1-2	.	once	TRBV6-6	CASLLSEGNTYGYTF	TGTGCCAGCCTCCTATCGGAGGGGAATACCTATGGCTACACCTTC
TRBJ1-1	.	.	TRBV7-2	CASSFTGLGKDTEAFF	TGTGCCAGCAGCTTTACAGGGCTGGGGAAGGACACTGAAGCTTTCTTT
TRBJ1-1	.	.	TRBV5-1	CASSLAGANTEAFF	TGCGCCAGCAGCTTGGCCGGAGCCAACACTGAAGCTTTCTTT
TRBJ1-3	.	.	TRBV30	CAWSVRGDQGNTIYF	TGTGCCTGGAGCGTACGGGGAGATCAGGGAAACACCATATATTTT
TRBJ2-7	TRBD1	.	TRBV12-5	CASGPEQGAYEQYF	TGTGCTAGTGGTCCGGAACAGGGGGCATACGAGCAGTACTTC
TRBJ1-1	TRBD1	once	TRBV13	CASSLTGGSNTEAFF	TGTGCCAGCAGCTTAACAGGGGGTTCGAACACTGAAGCTTTCTTT
TRBJ1-3	.	few	TRBV19	CASSILSISGNTIYF	TGTGCCAGTAGTATTTTGTCCATCTCTGGAAACACCATATATTTT
TRBJ1-2	TRBD1	.	TRBV27	CASGSGTGRPRTF	TGTGCCAGCGGGTCGGGGACAGGGCGCCCCAGGACCTTC
TRBJ2-5	.	once	TRBV11-2	CASSLMLSQTIQETQYF	TGTGCCAGCAGCTTAATGCTCTCACAGACCATACAAGAGACCCAGTACTTC
TRBJ2-1	TRBD1	.	TRBV9	CASSVEGTGGNEQFF	TGTGCCAGCAGCGTAGAGGGGACAGGGGGGAATGAGCAGTTCTTC
TRBJ1-2	TRBD1	.	TRBV19	CASRRFDRGLYGYTF	TGTGCCAGTAGAAGGTTCGACAGGGGGCTCTATGGCTACACCTTC
TRBJ2-1	.	once	TRBV15	CATSREGPERVSYNEQFF	TGTGCCACCAGCAGAGAAGGCCCCGAGCGGGTCTCCTACAATGAGCAGTTCTTC
TRBJ2-7	.	few	TRBV10-2	CASSESEKKYF	TGCGCCAGCAGTGAGTCGGAGAAGAAGTACTTC
TRBJ2-2	TRBD2	.	TRBV7-2	CASSFPYSGGFNTGELFF	TGTGCCAGCAGCTTCCCGTATAGCGGGGGTTTCAACACCGGGGAGCTGTTTTTT
TRBJ1-2	.	.	TRBV18	CASSARTGNNYGYTF	TGTGCCAGCTCAGCTCGGACGGGGAATAACTATGGCTACACCTTC
TRBJ1-3	.	.	TRBV18	CASSPRQVDGNTIYF	TGTGCCAGCTCACCACGACAGGTGGATGGAAACACCATATATTTT
TRBJ1-6	.	.	TRBV6-6	CASSYRGYNSPLHF	TGTGCCAGCAGTTACAGGGGGTACAATTCACCCCTCCACTTT
TRBJ1-3	.	.	TRBV18	CASSPRRGDSGNTIYF	TGTGCCAGCTCACCACGAAGGGGCGACTCTGGAAACACCATATATTTT
TRBJ2-5	TRBD1	.	TRBV4-3	CASSRDRQETQYF	TGCGCCAGCAGCAGGGACAGGCAAGAGACCCAGTACTTC
TRBJ1-1	.	once	TRBV18	CASSDRQGTNTEAFF	TGTGCCAGCTCTGATCGGCAGGGAACGAACACTGAAGCTTTCTTT
TRBJ1-3	.	few	TRBV4-3	CASSQDDRPLSGNTIYF	TGCGCCAGCAGCCAAGATGACAGGCCACTTTCTGGAAACACCATATATTTT
TRBJ2-7	.	.	TRBV13	CASSFGQGAGEQYF	TGTGCCAGCAGCTTCGGACAGGGAGCGGGAGAGCAGTACTTC
TRBJ2-3	TRBD2	.	TRBV15	CATSKGGGGAKGSTDTQYF	TGTGCCACCAGCAAAGGGGGCGGGGGGGCGAAGGGCAGCACAGATACGCAGTATTTT
TRBJ2-3	TRBD1	.	TRBV4-3	CASSLTTGTGADTQYF	TGCGCCAGCAGCCTGACAACCGGGACAGGGGCAGATACGCAGTATTTT
TRBJ1-5	.	.	TRBV7-6	CASSLGLGEYSNQPQHF	TGTGCCAGCAGCTTAGGGCTCGGGGAATATAGCAATCAGCCCCAGCATTTT
TRBJ2-4	TRBD2	.	TRBV29-1	CSVLSGLAGGKNIQYF	TGCAGCGTTCTATCGGGGCTAGCGGGGGGAAAAAACATTCAGTACTTC
TRBJ2-7	TRBD1	.	TRBV7-2	CASSWDRSYEQYF	TGTGCCAGCAGCTGGGACAGGTCCTACGAGCAGTACTTC
TRBJ2-5	TRBD1	.	TRBV2	CASTLGTGEGETQYF	TGTGCCAGCACGCTAGGGACAGGGGAAGGGGAGACCCAGTACTTC
TRBJ1-1	.	.	TRBV5-1	CASSLRPGTEAFF	TGCGCCAGCAGCTTAAGACCGGGCACTGAAGCTTTCTTT
TRBJ2-3	TRBD2	.	TRBV5-1	CASRQRGSTDTQYF	TGCGCCAGCAGACAGCGGGGAAGCACAGATACGCAGTATTTT
TRBJ1-1	TRBD1	.	TRBV9	CASSPTGDTEAFF	TGTGCCAGCAGTCCTACAGGGGACACTGAAGCTTTCTTT
TRBJ1-1	.	.	TRBV27	CASSLGQRTEAFF	TGTGCCAGCAGTCTCGGACAGCGCACTGAAGCTTTCTTT
TRBJ1-1	.	.	TRBV5-4	CASSLGPGENTEAFF	TGTGCCAGCAGCTTGGGGCCAGGGGAGAACACTGAAGCTTTCTTT
TRBJ1-5	.	.	TRBV4-3	CASSHKSSATGNQPQHF	TGCGCCAGCAGCCACAAGAGTTCGGCCACAGGGAATCAGCCCCAGCATTTT
TRBJ1-2	.	.	TRBV7-9	CASSLIPRQDQFNYGYTF	TGTGCCAGCAGCTTAATCCCCCGACAGGACCAGTTTAACTATGGCTACACTTTC
TRBJ2-7	TRBD2	.	TRBV5-8	CASSQRGDWEQYF	TGTGCCAGCAGCCAGCGGGGGGACTGGGAGCAGTACTTC
TRBJ2-5	TRBD2	.	TRBV5-1	CASSSGLAGGSGWETQYF	TGCGCCAGCAGCTCCGGACTAGCGGGGGGCTCAGGATGGGAGACCCAGTACTTC
TRBJ2-2	TRBD1	.	TRBV30	CAWSVGTANTGELFF	TGTGCCTGGAGTGTAGGGACAGCAAACACCGGGGAGCTGTTTTTT
TRBJ1-2	TRBD1	once	TRBV18	CASSPNGQVSEGYTF	TGTGCCAGCTCACCCAATGGACAGGTTTCCGAGGGCTACACCTTC
TRBJ2-7	.	once	TRBV7-9	CASSHATSTGSYEQYF	TGTGCCAGCAGCCACGCGACAAGCACGGGATCCTACGAGCAGTACTTC
TRBJ1-2	TRBD1	.	TRBV29-1	CSVEGQLSNYGYTF	TGCAGCGTTGAGGGACAGCTTTCTAACTATGGCTACACCTTC